A selection of T cell receptor beta chains follows, all from one sample in a study of T-cell memory formation after mild COVID-19. In TCRdb, the 5' RACE reads were re-called with MiXCR into one record per CDR3 protein. This sample has over 500,000 distinct CDR3 sequences, with approximately 15% found just once. The source material was PBMCs or a T cell subset sorted from them (not recorded which). These receptor sequences come from an adult woman who had mild COVID-19 (a few samples of this study predate the infection). Cell type and time point are not known. Each CDR3 is given with its conserved first and last residue. The D gene is left open where the match is weak. Clone size appears in some rows only: once, few, many, or a class for an expanded clone.

j_call d_call clone_size v_call cdr3_aa cdr3_nt
TRBJ2-4 NA many TRBV9 CASSPGTIQYF TGTGCCAGCAGCCCCGGAACGATTCAGTACTTC
TRBJ2-3 NA many TRBV7-2 CASSLGGTYTQYF TGTGCCAGCAGCTTAGGTGGGACGTATACGCAGTATTTT
TRBJ2-1 NA NA TRBV20-1 CSAQEAGDWSEQFF TGCAGTGCCCAGGAGGCAGGGGATTGGAGTGAGCAGTTCTTC
TRBJ2-7 TRBD2 few TRBV18 CASSGLAETYEQYF TGTGCCAGCTCGGGGCTAGCGGAGACCTACGAGCAGTACTTC
TRBJ1-5 NA NA TRBV24-1 CATSDSQELKQPQHF TGTGCCACCAGTGATTCACAGGAGCTAAAGCAGCCCCAGCATTTT
TRBJ1-3 NA few TRBV29-1 CSVATGPSSGNTIYF TGCAGCGTTGCAACAGGCCCGTCCTCTGGAAACACCATATATTTT
TRBJ1-5 NA few TRBV2 CASSPGTKGQPQHF TGTGCCAGCAGCCCTGGGACCAAGGGGCAGCCCCAGCATTTT
TRBJ2-1 TRBD1 few TRBV6-2/TRBV6-3 CASSGGQIYNEQFF TGTGCCAGCAGTGGGGGACAGATCTACAATGAGCAGTTCTTC
TRBJ2-7 NA few TRBV12-3/TRBV12-4 CASSFRLRDSYEQYF TGTGCCAGCAGTTTCCGGCTTCGGGACTCCTACGAGCAGTACTTC
TRBJ1-1 TRBD1 NA TRBV5-6 CASSLDRGPAFF TGTGCCAGCAGCCTAGACAGGGGACCTGCTTTCTTT
TRBJ2-2 NA few TRBV12-3/TRBV12-4 CASSFGRTGWTGELFF TGTGCCAGCAGTTTCGGGCGAACAGGGTGGACCGGGGAGCTGTTTTTT
TRBJ1-6 TRBD1 NA TRBV18 CASHGQGIYNSPLHF TGTGCCAGCCATGGACAGGGGATCTATAATTCACCCCTCCACTTT
TRBJ2-3 NA many TRBV24-1 CATAGRGTTDTQYF TGTGCCACCGCGGGTCGGGGGACTACAGATACGCAGTATTTT
TRBJ1-3 NA NA TRBV20-1 CSARDFSLSGNTIYF TGCAGTGCTAGAGATTTTTCCCTCTCTGGAAACACCATATATTTT
TRBJ2-2 NA NA TRBV7-8 CASSLDRMNTGELFF TGTGCCAGCAGCTTAGACAGGATGAACACCGGGGAGCTGTTTTTT
TRBJ2-1 TRBD2 NA TRBV2 CASSPILAGGSYNEQFF TGTGCCAGCAGCCCGATCCTAGCGGGAGGGTCCTACAATGAGCAGTTCTTC
TRBJ2-3 TRBD2 NA TRBV7-2 CASRNSGGAPDTQYF TGTGCCAGCAGAAATAGCGGGGGGGCCCCAGATACGCAGTATTTT
TRBJ1-1 NA NA TRBV7-6 CASSLEATGLNTEAFF TGTGCCAGCAGCTTAGAGGCGACAGGACTCAACACTGAAGCTTTCTTT
TRBJ2-5 TRBD2 NA TRBV20-1 CSARSSGWGETQYF TGCAGTGCTAGATCTAGCGGGTGGGGAGAGACCCAGTACTTC
TRBJ1-3 TRBD1 NA TRBV29-1 CSVNDRGSGNTIYF TGCAGCGTTAACGACAGGGGATCCGGAAACACCATATATTTT
TRBJ2-2 TRBD2 few TRBV7-2 CASSQRGTSVPGELFF TGTGCCAGCAGCCAAAGGGGGACTAGCGTTCCCGGGGAGCTGTTTTTT
TRBJ2-7 NA many TRBV7-9 CASSLPLRRRAGRIGSYEQYF TGTGCCAGCAGCCTTCCCTTACGCCGACGAGCCGGCAGAATTGGCTCCTACGAGCAGTACTTC
TRBJ2-5 NA few TRBV5-1 CASSLVSGAQETQYF TGCGCCAGCAGCTTGGTGTCAGGTGCTCAAGAGACCCAGTACTTC
TRBJ1-5 NA NA TRBV6-1 CASSAGGLSNQPQHF TGTGCCAGCAGTGCGGGGGGGCTCAGCAATCAGCCCCAGCATTTT
TRBJ2-1 TRBD2 NA TRBV6-2/TRBV6-3 CASSHMTSGTEQFF TGTGCCAGCAGTCACATGACTAGCGGGACTGAGCAGTTCTTC
TRBJ1-2 NA NA TRBV19 CASSQSGTPHGYTF TGTGCCAGTAGTCAATCCGGGACACCTCATGGCTACACCTTC
TRBJ2-1 TRBD1 NA TRBV24-1 CATSDHGQGRSYNEQFF TGTGCCACCAGTGACCATGGACAGGGGCGGTCTTACAATGAGCAGTTCTTC
TRBJ1-1 NA few TRBV7-6 CASSLEGQPNTEAFF TGTGCCAGCAGCTTAGAAGGCCAGCCGAACACTGAAGCTTTCTTT
TRBJ1-2 NA few TRBV4-1 CASSQASGVHYGYTF TGCGCCAGCAGCCAAGCTTCAGGGGTCCACTATGGCTACACCTTC
TRBJ2-2 TRBD2 NA TRBV30 CAWKSGSVTGELFF TGTGCCTGGAAGAGCGGGAGTGTTACCGGGGAGCTGTTTTTT
TRBJ2-1 NA NA TRBV4-3 CASSQVFATGTDNEQFF TGCGCCAGCAGCCAAGTTTTCGCCACCGGGACGGATAATGAGCAGTTCTTC
TRBJ2-3 NA few TRBV6-5 CASSYSGSVSTDTQYF TGTGCCAGCAGTTACTCGGGATCGGTTAGCACAGATACGCAGTATTTT
TRBJ1-5 NA many TRBV15 CATSRASQPQHF TGTGCCACCAGCAGAGCTAGTCAGCCCCAGCATTTT
TRBJ1-1 NA few TRBV7-6 CASSLRGAEAEAFF TGTGCCAGCAGCTTACGTGGGGCAGAGGCCGAAGCTTTCTTT
TRBJ2-7 NA few TRBV21-1 CASPRAYEQYF TGTGCCAGTCCCCGGGCCTACGAGCAGTACTTC
TRBJ1-5 TRBD1 NA TRBV4-2 CASSQGGTGSNQPQHF TGTGCCAGCAGCCAAGGGGGGACAGGTAGCAATCAGCCCCAGCATTTT
TRBJ2-7 TRBD1 NA TRBV7-2 CASTSQGALPYEQYF TGTGCCAGCACATCACAGGGGGCGCTTCCCTACGAGCAGTACTTC
TRBJ2-3 TRBD2 few TRBV24-1 CATSDGGTSGSGDTQYF TGTGCCACCAGTGATGGAGGGACTAGCGGGAGTGGAGATACGCAGTATTTT
TRBJ1-5 NA NA TRBV20-1 CSAALGLSAKGNQPQHF TGCAGTGCCGCCTTGGGGTTAAGCGCGAAGGGCAATCAGCCCCAGCATTTT
TRBJ2-5 TRBD2 NA TRBV5-1 CASSLKGGSGETQYF TGCGCCAGCAGCTTGAAGGGCGGGAGTGGGGAGACCCAGTACTTC
TRBJ2-1 TRBD2 few TRBV12-3/TRBV12-4 CASSLSGRLPYNEQFF TGTGCCAGCAGCCTTAGCGGGCGCCTTCCCTACAATGAGCAGTTCTTC
TRBJ2-4 NA NA TRBV7-9 CASSPDQRMRIQYF TGTGCCAGCAGCCCGGATCAAAGAATGAGAATTCAGTACTTC
TRBJ1-1 NA NA TRBV7-9 CASRRTGETEAFF TGTGCCAGCAGGCGGACCGGTGAGACTGAAGCTTTCTTT
TRBJ1-1 TRBD1 few TRBV5-1 CASSKIQGLGTEAFF TGCGCCAGCAGCAAGATACAGGGGTTGGGCACTGAAGCTTTCTTT
TRBJ2-2 TRBD2 NA TRBV9 CASSVVGGSNPTGELFF TGTGCCAGCAGCGTAGTCGGGGGGTCCAATCCCACCGGGGAGCTGTTTTTT
TRBJ2-5 TRBD2 NA TRBV5-6 CASRTGLEETQYF TGTGCCAGCAGAACCGGACTAGAAGAGACCCAGTACTTC